The sequence of this TCR beta chain was determined in a study of blood T cell repertoires in COVID-19. The repertoire was sequenced with immunoSEQ multiplex PCR; TCRdb's copy has only in-frame clones and lacks some. Seen here are roughly 160,000 clones, around 80% observed once, and the top ten hold 10% to 15%. Cohorts were determined from participant-reported clinical history. All recovered Cohort 3 donors got two negative PCRs, got clearance, or saw symptom resolution. What was sequenced was PBMCs or T cells enriched from blood (not recorded which). The sequence was collected from a woman aged 55-69 years who had recovered from COVID-19.

CDR3 amino acids: CASTLTRGGGADTQYF. The CDR3 DNA follows: TGTGCCAGCACCCTGACTCGGGGGGGCGGAGCAGATACGCAGTATTTT. The gene calls are TRBV25-1 and TRBJ2-3; 8 positions agree with TRBD2. The V gene's germline CDR1 is MGHDK and CDR2 SYGVNS. The CDR3 length is 16 residues. The V gene end was trimmed by 7 bases and the J gene end by 4 bases; junction bases not matched to a gene: 13.